What follows is one T cell receptor (beta chain) and its context. Its cognate antigen is unknown. This specimen comes from a study of T cells after yellow fever vaccination. Findings of the study overall: The secondary response was weaker, and its peak arrived faster, on day 5 versus 15.

Each CDR3 protein gets one entry after TCRdb re-called the 5' RACE reads with MiXCR. The sample shows 170,000 or so distinct CDR3 sequences, roughly 6.4% of them seen only once. This CDR3 region has 15 residues. Germline V lookup: CDR1 LNHDA, CDR2 SQIVND (reference sequence). V was pared by 6 bases and J by 2 bases, with 8 bases of the junction left unmatched. Source: CD4+ T cells sorted from PBMCs, taken on the day of the first yellow fever vaccination. This TCR was sampled from a man between 18 and 35 years old who received the YFV17D yellow fever vaccine. This rearrangement joins TRBV19 to TRBJ1-2; 8 bases are a match to TRBD1. This CDR3 reads CASRPGGQGNYGYTF. CDR3 sequence (DNA): TGTGCCAGTAGACCCGGCGGACAGGGAAACTATGGCTACACCTTC.